The clone carrying this TCR beta chain has just one count. This entry is derived from a study of blood T cell repertoires in COVID-19. Original methodology: For nucleated cells, counts were estimated from reference gene primer amplification. Here immunoSEQ multiplex PCR was the method, and the copy in TCRdb shows in-frame clones only, minus some. V and J calls and clone size are copied from that table; D and trimming were computed from the DNA. The sample contains approximately 200,000 clones, about 80% of which appear only once. The CDR3 totals 13 residues. V was clipped by 6 bases and J by 4 bases, with 12 bases between them. Looked up from germline, CDR1 is SNHLY and CDR2 is FYNNEI.

Specimen: peripheral blood. The receptor comes from a woman aged 25 to 39 who had recovered from COVID-19. The gene calls are TRBV2 and TRBJ1-2, with TRBD1 as a possible D gene (6 bases). The CDR3 DNA sequence: TGTGCCAGCAGATCGACAGGTGGCTATGGCTACACCTTC. Translation: CASRSTGGYGYTF.